Sequencing of this T cell receptor (beta chain) was carried out in a study of cytomegalovirus exposure and HLA in healthy donors. Produced via immunoSEQ multiplex PCR; TCRdb's table is partial and in-frame only. The sample lists 150,000 to 200,000 clones, roughly 84% occurring once. The CDR3 is 14 residues long. V lost 4 bases to trimming and J lost 1 base; unmatched junction nucleotides: 6. Per germline, CDR1 SQVTM and CDR2 ANQGSEA. Sequences were obtained from PBMCs. The receptor was derived from a man between 18 and 29 years old in good health and CMV-seropositive. The V and J genes are TRBV29-1 and TRBJ1-1; 7 bases agree with TRBD1. CDR3 bases: TGCAGCGTTGGGACAGGCGCCTGGAACACTGAAGCTTTCTTT. It yields the protein CSVGTGAWNTEAFF.